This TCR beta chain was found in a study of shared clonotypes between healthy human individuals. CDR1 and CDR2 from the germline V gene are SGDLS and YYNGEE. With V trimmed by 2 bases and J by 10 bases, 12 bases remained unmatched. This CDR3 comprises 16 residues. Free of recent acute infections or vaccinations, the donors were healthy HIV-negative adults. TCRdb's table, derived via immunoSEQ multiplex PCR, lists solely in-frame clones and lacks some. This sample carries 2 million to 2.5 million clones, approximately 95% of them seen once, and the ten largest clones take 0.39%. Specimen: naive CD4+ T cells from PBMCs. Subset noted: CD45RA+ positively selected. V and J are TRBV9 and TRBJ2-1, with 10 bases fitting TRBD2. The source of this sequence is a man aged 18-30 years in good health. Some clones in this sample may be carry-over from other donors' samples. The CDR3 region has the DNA TGTGCCAGCAGCGTCAGGAGCGGGAGGGCCAATCGGGAGCAGTTCTTC. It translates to CASSVRSGRANREQFF.